Listed here are 6 T cell receptor beta chains from one sample, sequenced in a study of blood T cell repertoires in COVID-19. The method was immunoSEQ multiplex PCR; TCRdb's version includes in-frame clones alone and lacks a portion of them. The sample carries some 300,000 clones, about 90% recorded once. Sequenced input: PBMCs or T cells enriched from blood (not recorded which). The receptor set was obtained from a woman aged 25 to 45 who had recovered from COVID-19.

This clone has just a few counts. The chain is built from TRBV5-1 and TRBJ1-2, with D possibly TRBD1 on 5 matching bases. From germline, CDR1 is SGHRS and CDR2 YFSETQ. V was trimmed by 7 bases and J by 0 bases, leaving 10 bases between them. The CDR3 length is 13 residues. CDR3 nucleotide sequence: TGCGCCAGCCAGACAGACCCTAACTATGGCTACACCTTC. This gives the protein CASQTDPNYGYTF.

This clone was picked up one time. The chain couples TRBV5-1 to TRBJ1-2; D is possibly TRBD1 (6 bases). Germline V gene data show CDR1 as SGHRS and CDR2 as YFSETQ. Deletions cut 4 bases from V and 4 bases from J, with 26 bases between. This CDR3 contains 18 residues. CDR3 residues: CASSPSAQTGTHLYGYTF. Here the CDR3 DNA reads TGCGCCAGCAGCCCGAGTGCCCAAACCGGGACACATCTCTATGGCTACACCTTC.

This clone was recorded a few times. The chain employs TRBV7-9 and TRBJ2-7; maybe TRBD2 (6 bases). Deletions cut 5 bases from V and 7 bases from J, with 15 bases between. This CDR3 is built from 13 residues. Germline assignment: CDR1 SEHNR and CDR2 FQNEAQ (reference sequence). The CDR3 nucleotides are TGTGCCAGCAGCCACGGGGCTGGGGGGGAGCAGTACTTC. Amino acids: CASSHGAGGEQYF.

This clone is a singleton in its sample. This rearrangement joins TRBV28 to TRBJ2-5; 9 bases align to TRBD1. The germline gives CDR1 MDHEN, CDR2 SYDVKM. This CDR3 has 15 residues. After removal of 7 bases from V and 5 bases from J, the junction contained 11 bases not matched to a gene. Here the CDR3 reads CASKLQGALEETQYF. CDR3 sequence (DNA): TGTGCCAGCAAATTACAGGGGGCGTTGGAGGAGACCCAGTACTTC.

The gene calls are TRBV27 and TRBJ2-7; 10 bases agree with TRBD2. From germline, CDR1 is MNHEY and CDR2 SMNVEV (reference sequence). The CDR3 runs 14 residues. The junction had 4 bases not matched to a gene; V was cut back by 3 bases and J by 5 bases. The CDR3 region is CASSFSLAGDEQYF. The CDR3, as DNA: TGTGCCAGCAGTTTTTCCCTAGCGGGGGACGAGCAGTACTTC.

The chain links TRBV19 to TRBJ1-5, with TRBD1 identical over 7 bases. V dropped 10 bases and J dropped 0; count of bases not matched to a gene: 3. The CDR3 loop spans 13 amino acids. The germline V gene encodes CDR1 LNHDA and CDR2 SQIVND (reference sequence). The DNA of the CDR3 is TGTGCCACGAGGGGGCTTAGCAATCAGCCCCAGCATTTT. Its protein product is CATRGLSNQPQHF.